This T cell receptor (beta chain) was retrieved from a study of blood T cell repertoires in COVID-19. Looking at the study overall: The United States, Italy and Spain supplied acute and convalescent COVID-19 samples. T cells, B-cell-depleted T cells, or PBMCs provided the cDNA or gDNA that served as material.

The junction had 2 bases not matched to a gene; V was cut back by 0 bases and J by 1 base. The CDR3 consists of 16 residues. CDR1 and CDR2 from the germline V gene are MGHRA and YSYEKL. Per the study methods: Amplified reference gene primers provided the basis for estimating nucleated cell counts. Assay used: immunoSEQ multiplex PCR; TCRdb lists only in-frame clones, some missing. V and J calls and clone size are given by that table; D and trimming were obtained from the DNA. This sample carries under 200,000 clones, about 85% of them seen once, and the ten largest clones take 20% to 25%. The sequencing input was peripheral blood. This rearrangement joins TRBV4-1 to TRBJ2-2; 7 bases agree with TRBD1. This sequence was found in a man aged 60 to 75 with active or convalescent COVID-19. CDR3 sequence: CASSQDQGVNTGELFF. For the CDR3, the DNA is TGCGCCAGCAGCCAAGATCAGGGGGTGAACACCGGGGAGCTGTTTTTT.